This T cell receptor beta chain was recovered during a study of blood T cell repertoires in COVID-19. Study as a whole: Both acute and convalescent COVID-19 samples were obtained from the United States, Italy and Spain.

Germline loops: CDR1 SGHDN, CDR2 FVKESK. V gave up 1 base and J gave up 5 bases, with 27 bases separating them. The CDR3 sequence is 20 residues long. Some clones are missing from TCRdb's copy, which holds only in-frame ones; the method was immunoSEQ multiplex PCR. The table lists more than 250,000 clones, approximately 83% of them singletons, with under 2.5% in the top ten. The TCR was taken from a man aged 30 to 45 who had recovered from COVID-19. The sample consisted of PBMCs or T cells enriched from blood (not recorded which). This chain links TRBV14 with TRBJ1-3, with D maybe TRBD1 (6 bases). The CDR3, as DNA: TGTGCCAGCAGCCAAGGCCCCAACCCATTGGGGACAAGCCAGAGAAACACCATATATTTT. The encoded protein is CASSQGPNPLGTSQRNTIYF.